This is a list of T cell receptor beta chains from one sample in a study of patients and donors after allogeneic stem cell transplantation. TCRdb fed the RT-PCR reads into MiXCR, producing one record per CDR3 protein. The sample contains tens of thousands of distinct CDR3 sequences, 5% of which appear only once. The sequenced material came from blood, either unsorted or a sorted T cell fraction (not recorded which). Every receptor here comes from a human donor who was either an allogeneic HSCT recipient or a stem cell or donor lymphocyte infusion donor (not recorded which). It is not recorded whose cells these are; they may come from a transplant donor. CDR3s include the opening cysteine and the closing phenylalanine or tryptophan. Fields, in order: V gene, D gene, J gene, CDR3 protein. D genes are given only for firm matches.

TRBV7-8	TRBD1	TRBJ1-1	CASSSPWTGANTEAFF
TRBV18	TRBD2	TRBJ2-1	CASSPPGGRRSSYNEQFF
TRBV18	NA	TRBJ1-6	CASSPTGIRSNSPLHF
TRBV7-9	TRBD1	TRBJ1-2	CASSYGQGGGYTF
TRBV5-4	NA	TRBJ2-1	CASSLEVSGTRVNEQFF
TRBV20-1	TRBD2	TRBJ2-3	CSATGTSDPVGTDTQYF
TRBV28	NA	TRBJ1-2	CASNTYGGTSNYGYTF
TRBV2	NA	TRBJ2-4	CASSEVVLPGNIQYF
TRBV20-1	TRBD1	TRBJ2-2	CSATTNRGAGELFF
TRBV7-8	TRBD1	TRBJ2-6	CASSLAYRDRISGANVLTF
TRBV29-1	NA	TRBJ2-3	CSVGAGGTDTQYF
TRBV28	NA	TRBJ1-2	CASSLNWSGGYTF
TRBV28	TRBD1	TRBJ1-4	CASSSTGGRGEKLFF
TRBV18	NA	TRBJ1-1	CASSPAAGTEAFF
TRBV6-1	NA	TRBJ1-1	CASSEHSIGVMNTEAFF
TRBV19	NA	TRBJ2-1	CASTGGWIRDSYNEQFF
TRBV28	TRBD2	TRBJ2-3	CASSSLAGGTDTQYF
TRBV18	TRBD1	TRBJ2-1	CASSPPTGGAANEQFF
TRBV2	NA	TRBJ2-7	CASSAGVPSYEQYF
TRBV2	TRBD2	TRBJ2-7	CASSLGLAYEQYF
TRBV11-3	NA	TRBJ1-1	CASSLWENTEAFF
TRBV5-4	NA	TRBJ2-5	CASNQGGTQETQYF
TRBV9	NA	TRBJ2-1	CASSSQASLNEQFF
TRBV5-5	NA	TRBJ2-5	CASSFGGLETQYF
TRBV12-3/TRBV12-4	NA	TRBJ1-2	CASRGGGIGVGYTF
TRBV4-1	NA	TRBJ2-5	CASSQDRVPGRVTQYF
TRBV11-2	NA	TRBJ2-3	CASSLEGVGATDTQYF
TRBV20-1	NA	TRBJ2-1	CSATGRDPGSYNEQFF
TRBV12-3/TRBV12-4	NA	TRBJ2-7	CASSLSLGYEQYF
TRBV2	TRBD1	TRBJ1-6	CASNRDSSYNSPLHF
TRBV7-2	TRBD1	TRBJ2-1	CASSLGQGQREKFF
TRBV30	NA	TRBJ2-2	CAWSPSLKELFF
TRBV20-1	NA	TRBJ2-3	CSAPGSGYGTDTQYF
TRBV2	TRBD1	TRBJ1-5	CASNIQGFGNQPQHF
TRBV5-5	NA	TRBJ2-3	CASSLSFGTDTQYF
TRBV7-2	TRBD2	TRBJ2-5	CASTGLAGVQETQYF
TRBV4-2	TRBD1	TRBJ1-6	CASSQPMTGVGGSPLHF
TRBV5-1	NA	TRBJ2-1	CASGGAYSYNEQFF
TRBV6-5	NA	TRBJ1-1	CASSYSGGLAFF
TRBV7-2	TRBD2	TRBJ2-7	CASSSRAGGPYEQYF
TRBV12-3/TRBV12-4	TRBD2	TRBJ2-2	CASSAGDSGELFF
TRBV20-1	NA	TRBJ2-7	CSASRGVEQYF
TRBV20-1	NA	TRBJ1-5	CSARTGYSNQPQHF
TRBV7-8	TRBD2	TRBJ2-1	CASSLGGGVRSSYNEQFF
TRBV5-6	NA	TRBJ2-1	CASSHPGWAVEQFF
TRBV20-1	TRBD2	TRBJ2-3	CSARRPSSGSTDTQYF
TRBV27	TRBD1	TRBJ2-7	CASSPHPPRLGTGDEQYF
TRBV9	TRBD2	TRBJ2-1	CASSVIAGGTEQFF
TRBV5-1	TRBD2	TRBJ2-1	CAGSLQAGGRSKQFF
TRBV29-1	TRBD2	TRBJ2-3	CSVGGPPRGGTDTQYF
TRBV5-6	NA	TRBJ1-1	CASSLWGTDSNTEAFF
TRBV20-1	NA	TRBJ2-1	CSARPLLSSYNEQFF
TRBV18	TRBD1	TRBJ1-2	CASSPPTGTNYGYTF
TRBV10-2	TRBD2	TRBJ2-7	CASSELAGAGYEQYF
TRBV3-1	NA	TRBJ2-7	CASSQGGEQYF